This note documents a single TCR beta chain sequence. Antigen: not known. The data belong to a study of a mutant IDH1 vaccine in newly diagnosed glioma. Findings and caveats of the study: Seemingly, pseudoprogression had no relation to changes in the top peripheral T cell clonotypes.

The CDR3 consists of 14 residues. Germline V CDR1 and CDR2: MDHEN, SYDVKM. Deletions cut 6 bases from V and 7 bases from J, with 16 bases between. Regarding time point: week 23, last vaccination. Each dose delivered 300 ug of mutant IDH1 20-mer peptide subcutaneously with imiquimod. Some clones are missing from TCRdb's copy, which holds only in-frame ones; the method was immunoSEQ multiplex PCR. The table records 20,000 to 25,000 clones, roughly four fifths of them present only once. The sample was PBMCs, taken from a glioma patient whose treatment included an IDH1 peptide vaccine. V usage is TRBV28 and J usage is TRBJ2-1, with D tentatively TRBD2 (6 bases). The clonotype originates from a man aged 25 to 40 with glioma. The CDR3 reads CASSPTGTLNEQFF. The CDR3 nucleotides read TGTGCCAGCAGCCCTACTGGGACTCTAAATGAGCAGTTCTTC.